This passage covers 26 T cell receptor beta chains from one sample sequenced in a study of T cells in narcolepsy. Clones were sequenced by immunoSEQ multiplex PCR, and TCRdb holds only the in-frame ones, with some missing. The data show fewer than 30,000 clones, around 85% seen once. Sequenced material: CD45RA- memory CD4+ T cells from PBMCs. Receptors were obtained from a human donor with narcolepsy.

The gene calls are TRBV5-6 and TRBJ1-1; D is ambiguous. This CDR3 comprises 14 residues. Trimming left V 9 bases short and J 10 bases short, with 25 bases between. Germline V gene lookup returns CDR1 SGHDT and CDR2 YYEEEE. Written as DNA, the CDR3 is TGTGCCACCACTTCCGGGATTTACCCTAATACAGCTTTCTTT. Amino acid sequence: CATTSGIYPNTAFF.

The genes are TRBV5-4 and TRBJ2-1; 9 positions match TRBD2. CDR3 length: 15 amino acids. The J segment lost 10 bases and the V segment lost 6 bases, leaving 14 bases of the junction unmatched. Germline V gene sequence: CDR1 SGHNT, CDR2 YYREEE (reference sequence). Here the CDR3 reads CASTPELTTSGEQFF. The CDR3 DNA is TGTGCCAGCACCCCAGAGCTTACAACTAGCGGGGAGCAGTTCTTC.

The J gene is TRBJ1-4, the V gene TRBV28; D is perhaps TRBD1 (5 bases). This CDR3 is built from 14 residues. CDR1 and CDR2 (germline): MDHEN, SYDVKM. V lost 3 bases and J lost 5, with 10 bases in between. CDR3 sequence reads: CASSFWEGNEKLFF. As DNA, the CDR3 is TGTGCCAGCAGTTTCTGGGAGGGGAATGAAAAACTGTTTTTT.

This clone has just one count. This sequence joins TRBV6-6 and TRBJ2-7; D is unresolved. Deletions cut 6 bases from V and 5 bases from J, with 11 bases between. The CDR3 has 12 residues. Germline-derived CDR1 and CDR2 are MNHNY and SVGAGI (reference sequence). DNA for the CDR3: TGTGCCAGCAGCCCCACTACCCACGAGCAGTACTTC. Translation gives CASSPTTHEQYF.

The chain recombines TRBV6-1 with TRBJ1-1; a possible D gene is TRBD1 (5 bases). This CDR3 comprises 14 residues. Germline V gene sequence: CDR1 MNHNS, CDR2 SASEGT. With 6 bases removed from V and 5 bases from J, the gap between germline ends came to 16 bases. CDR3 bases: TGTGCCAGCAGCCTCTTCCGACAGCCTACTGAAGCTTTCTTT. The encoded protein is CASSLFRQPTEAFF.

In DNA form, the CDR3 reads TGTGCCAGCTCTACCTTCTCGGGCACCGGGGAGCTGTTTTTT. It translates to CASSTFSGTGELFF. The rearrangement joins TRBV9 to TRBJ2-2, with D unclear. CDR3 length equals 14 residues. The V and J ends lost 7 bases and 4 bases respectively, with 14 bases between them. Germline CDR1 and CDR2: SGDLS and YYNGEE.

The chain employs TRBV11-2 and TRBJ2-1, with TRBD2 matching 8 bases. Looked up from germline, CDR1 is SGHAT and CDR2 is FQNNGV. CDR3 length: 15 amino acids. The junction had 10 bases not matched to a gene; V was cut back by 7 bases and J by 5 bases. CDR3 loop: CASTRRIGGDNEQFF. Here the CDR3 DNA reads TGTGCCAGCACCCGTCGGATCGGGGGGGACAATGAGCAGTTCTTC. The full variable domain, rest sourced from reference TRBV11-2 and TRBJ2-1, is EAGVAQSPRYKIIEKRQSVAFWCNPISGHATLYWYQQILGQGPKLLIQFQNNGVVDDSQLPKDRFSAERLKGVDSTLKIQPAKLEDSAVYLCASTRRIGGDNEQFFGPGTRLTVL.

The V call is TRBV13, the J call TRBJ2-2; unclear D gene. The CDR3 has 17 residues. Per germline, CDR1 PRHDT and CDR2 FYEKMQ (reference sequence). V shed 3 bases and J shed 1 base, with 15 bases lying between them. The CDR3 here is CASSLTRRSVNTGELFF. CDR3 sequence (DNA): TGTGCCAGCAGCTTGACGCGTAGGAGTGTGAACACCGGGGAGCTGTTTTTT.

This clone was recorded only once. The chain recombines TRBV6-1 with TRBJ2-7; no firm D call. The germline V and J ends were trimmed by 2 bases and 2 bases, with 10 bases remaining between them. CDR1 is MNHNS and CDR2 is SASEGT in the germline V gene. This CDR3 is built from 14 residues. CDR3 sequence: CASSEMGGAYEQYF. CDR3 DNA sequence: TGTGCCAGCAGTGAAATGGGCGGAGCCTACGAGCAGTACTTC.

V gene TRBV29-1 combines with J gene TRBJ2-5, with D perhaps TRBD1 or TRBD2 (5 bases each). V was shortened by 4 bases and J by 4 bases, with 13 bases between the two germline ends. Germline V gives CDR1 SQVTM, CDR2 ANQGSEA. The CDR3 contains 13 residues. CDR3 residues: CSVGEGLRETQYF. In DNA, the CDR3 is TGCAGCGTTGGTGAGGGGCTAAGAGAGACCCAGTACTTC.

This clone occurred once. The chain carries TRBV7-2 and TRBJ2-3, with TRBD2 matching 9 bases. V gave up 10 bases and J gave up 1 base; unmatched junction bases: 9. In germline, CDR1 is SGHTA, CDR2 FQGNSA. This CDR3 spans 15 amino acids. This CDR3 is CATSPRGGGTDTQYF. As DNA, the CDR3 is TGTGCCACCTCTCCGCGGGGGGGAGGCACAGATACGCAGTATTTT.

CDR3 region: CASSFTQDNSPLHF. In DNA form, the CDR3 reads TGTGCCAGCAGTTTCACCCAGGACAATTCACCCCTCCACTTT. The V call is TRBV27, the J call TRBJ1-6; D not certain. Germline CDR1 MNHEY, CDR2 SMNVEV (reference sequence). Deletions cut 3 bases from V and 7 bases from J, with 10 bases between. This CDR3 contains 14 residues.

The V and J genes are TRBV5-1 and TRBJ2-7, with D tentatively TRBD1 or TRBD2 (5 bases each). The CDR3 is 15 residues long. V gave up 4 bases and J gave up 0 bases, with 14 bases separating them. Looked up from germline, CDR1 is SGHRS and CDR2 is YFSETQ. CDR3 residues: CASSPGAGSSYEQYF. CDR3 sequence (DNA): TGCGCCAGCAGCCCGGGTGCAGGGAGCTCCTACGAGCAGTACTTC.

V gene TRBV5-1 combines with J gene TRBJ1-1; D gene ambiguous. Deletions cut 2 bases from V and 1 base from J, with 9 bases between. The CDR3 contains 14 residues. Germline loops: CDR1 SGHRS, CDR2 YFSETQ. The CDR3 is CASSFRLGNTEAFF. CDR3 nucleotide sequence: TGCGCCAGCAGCTTCCGCCTCGGGAACACTGAAGCTTTCTTT.

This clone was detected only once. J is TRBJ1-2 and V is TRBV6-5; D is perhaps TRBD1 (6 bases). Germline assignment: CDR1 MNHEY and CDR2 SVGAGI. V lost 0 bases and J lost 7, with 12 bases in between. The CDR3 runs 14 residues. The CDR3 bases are TGTGCCAGCAGTTACTCCAGGGGAAATCGTGGCTACACCTTC. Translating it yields CASSYSRGNRGYTF.

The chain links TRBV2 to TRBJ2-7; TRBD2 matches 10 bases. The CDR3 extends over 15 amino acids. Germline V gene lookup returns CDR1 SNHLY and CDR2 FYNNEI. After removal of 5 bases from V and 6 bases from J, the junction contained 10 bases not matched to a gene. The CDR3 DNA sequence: TGTGCCAGCAGTCGGACTAGCGGAATGAAATCCGAGCAGTACTTC. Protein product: CASSRTSGMKSEQYF.

CDR3 sequence: CASSPPVRGNTGELFF. The DNA of the CDR3 is TGTGCCAGCTCACCACCGGTACGGGGGAACACCGGGGAGCTGTTTTTT. The chain links TRBV18 to TRBJ2-2; D may be TRBD2 (5 bases). CDR1 and CDR2 (germline): KGHSH, LQKENI. V lost 0 bases and J lost 1, with 9 bases in between. This CDR3 region has 16 residues.

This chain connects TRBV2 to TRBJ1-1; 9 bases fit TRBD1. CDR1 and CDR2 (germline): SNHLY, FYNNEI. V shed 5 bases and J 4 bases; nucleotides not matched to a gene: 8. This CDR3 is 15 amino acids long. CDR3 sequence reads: CASSPLGQGTTEAFF. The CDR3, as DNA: TGTGCCAGCAGTCCATTGGGACAGGGCACCACTGAAGCTTTCTTT.

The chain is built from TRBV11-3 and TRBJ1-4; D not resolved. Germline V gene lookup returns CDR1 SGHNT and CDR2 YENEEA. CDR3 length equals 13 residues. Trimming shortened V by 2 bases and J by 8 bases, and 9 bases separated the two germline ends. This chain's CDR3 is CASSLMVDEKLFF. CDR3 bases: TGTGCCAGCAGCTTAATGGTGGACGAAAAACTGTTTTTT.

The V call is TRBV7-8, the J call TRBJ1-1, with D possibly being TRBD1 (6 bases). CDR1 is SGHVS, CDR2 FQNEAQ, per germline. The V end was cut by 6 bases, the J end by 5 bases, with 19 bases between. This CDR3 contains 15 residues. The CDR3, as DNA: TGTGCCAGCAGGCCCTCGGACCTCCAGGGGACTGAAGCTTTCTTT. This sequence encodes CASRPSDLQGTEAFF.

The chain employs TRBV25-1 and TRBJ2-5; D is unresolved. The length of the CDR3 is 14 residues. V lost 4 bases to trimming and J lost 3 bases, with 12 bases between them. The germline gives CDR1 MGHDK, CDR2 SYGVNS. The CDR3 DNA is TGTGCCAGCAGTGTACCTACTATTAAAGAGACCCAGTACTTC. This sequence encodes CASSVPTIKETQYF.

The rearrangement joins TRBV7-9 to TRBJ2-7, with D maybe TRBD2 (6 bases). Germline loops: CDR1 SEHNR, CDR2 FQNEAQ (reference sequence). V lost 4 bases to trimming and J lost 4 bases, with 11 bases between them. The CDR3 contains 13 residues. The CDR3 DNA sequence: TGTGCCAGCAGCTCTGGACGGGGGTACGAGCAGTACTTC. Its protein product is CASSSGRGYEQYF.

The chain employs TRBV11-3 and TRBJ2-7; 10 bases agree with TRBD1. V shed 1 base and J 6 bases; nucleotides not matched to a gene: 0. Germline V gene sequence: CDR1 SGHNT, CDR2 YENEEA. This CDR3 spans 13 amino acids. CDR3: CASSLGDRGEQYF. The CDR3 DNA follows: TGTGCCAGCAGCTTAGGGGACAGGGGCGAGCAGTACTTC. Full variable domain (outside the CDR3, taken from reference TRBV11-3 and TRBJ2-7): EAGVVQSPRYKIIEKKQPVAFWCNPISGHNTLYWYLQNLGQGPELLIRYENEEAVDDSQLPKDRFSAERLKGVDSTLKIQPAELGDSAVYLCASSLGDRGEQYFGPGTRLTVT.

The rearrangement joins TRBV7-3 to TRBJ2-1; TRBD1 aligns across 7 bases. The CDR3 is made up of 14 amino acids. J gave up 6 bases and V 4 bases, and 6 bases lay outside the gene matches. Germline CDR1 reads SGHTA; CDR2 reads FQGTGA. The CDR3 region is CASSSRDSLNEQFF. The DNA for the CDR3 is TGTGCCAGCAGCTCTAGGGACAGTCTCAATGAGCAGTTCTTC. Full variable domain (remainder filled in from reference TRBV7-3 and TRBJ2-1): GAGVSQTPSNKVTEKGKYVELRCDPISGHTALYWYRQSLGQGPEFLIYFQGTGAADDSGLPNDRFFAVRPEGSVSTLKIQRTERGDSAVYLCASSSRDSLNEQFFGPGTRLTVL.

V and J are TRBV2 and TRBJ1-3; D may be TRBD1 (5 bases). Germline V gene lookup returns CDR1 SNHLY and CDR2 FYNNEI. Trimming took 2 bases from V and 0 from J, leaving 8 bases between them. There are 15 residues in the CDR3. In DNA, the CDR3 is TGTGCCAGCAGTGAAATGAGGGGCTCTGGAAACACCATATATTTT. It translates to CASSEMRGSGNTIYF.

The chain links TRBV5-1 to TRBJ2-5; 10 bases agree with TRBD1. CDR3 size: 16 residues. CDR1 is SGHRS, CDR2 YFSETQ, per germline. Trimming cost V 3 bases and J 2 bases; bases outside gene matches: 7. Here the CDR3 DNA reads TGCGCCAGCAGCTCCTCCCCGGGACAGGGGCAAGAGACCCAGTACTTC. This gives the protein CASSSSPGQGQETQYF.